The 30 T cell receptor beta chains below were found in one sample sequenced in a study of identical twins. TCRdb ran MiXCR on the 5' RACE reads and lists one entry per CDR3 protein. The sample carries 690,000 or so distinct CDR3 sequences, over 5% recorded once. Sequencing used naive T cells sorted from blood. The receptors come from a young man in good health.

At least ten counts were recorded for this clonotype. This rearrangement joins TRBV5-1 to TRBJ2-5; 9 nucleotides line up with TRBD2. The ends lost 0 bases at V and 5 bases at J; junction bases unmatched: 8. The CDR3 spans 16 residues. Looked up from germline, CDR1 is SGHRS and CDR2 is YFSETQ. CDR3: CASSLEGGRARETQYF. The CDR3 DNA reads TGCGCCAGCAGCTTGGAAGGCGGGAGGGCCAGGGAGACCCAGTACTTC.

This clonotype was seen only a few times. The rearrangement links TRBV6-6 to TRBJ2-7; D might be TRBD2 (7 bases). Trimming removed 6 bases from V and 9 bases from J, with 12 bases in between. Looked up from germline, CDR1 is MNHNY and CDR2 is SVGAGI (reference sequence). CDR3 size: 11 residues. CDR3 coding DNA: TGTGCCAGCAGCGACGGGGGGCGGCAGTACTTC. The encoded protein is CASSDGGRQYF.

In its sample, this clonotype was seen a few times. The chain joins TRBV18 to TRBJ2-7; 12 nucleotides align to TRBD1. With V trimmed by 2 bases and J by 9 bases, 11 bases remained unmatched. CDR3 length equals 16 residues. CDR1 and CDR2 (germline): KGHSH, LQKENI. The CDR3 sequence: CASSPFAGTGGVGQYF. For the CDR3, the DNA is TGTGCCAGCTCACCATTCGCCGGGACAGGGGGCGTAGGGCAGTACTTC.

CDR3 bases: TGTGCCAGCTCTAGCGGGAGTAGTATTGAGCAGTTCTTC. As protein: CASSSGSSIEQFF. The rearrangement joins TRBV2 to TRBJ2-1, with 10 nucleotides matching TRBD2. The CDR3 contains 13 residues. The germline gives CDR1 SNHLY, CDR2 FYNNEI. The trim removed 8 bases at V and 9 bases at J, leaving 7 bases unmatched.

This clonotype has ten or more counts. This sequence joins TRBV2 and TRBJ2-5, with 7 nucleotides matching TRBD1. This CDR3 comprises 14 residues. V gave up 4 bases and J gave up 7 bases; unmatched junction bases: 9. Germline V gives CDR1 SNHLY, CDR2 FYNNEI. DNA for the CDR3: TGTGCCAGCAGTGTACCAGGGTCAGGGGGGACCCAGTACTTC. It translates to CASSVPGSGGTQYF.

This clonotype came up many times. The chain links TRBV24-1 to TRBJ2-1; 9 nucleotides match TRBD2. The CDR3 is made up of 17 amino acids. Germline CDR1 reads KGHDR; CDR2 reads SFDVKD. V lost 4 bases, J lost 7 bases, and 13 bases stayed unmatched. CDR3 nucleotides: TGTGCCACCAGTGACCCCGCGGGGGAGGCGGGGGGGAATGAGCAGTTCTTC. This gives the protein CATSDPAGEAGGNEQFF.

Many counts were recorded for this clonotype. CDR3 loop: CASSVFRSPLFTGELFF. The CDR3 DNA sequence: TGTGCCAGCAGCGTATTTAGGTCTCCCCTCTTCACCGGGGAGCTGTTTTTT. The chain couples TRBV9 to TRBJ2-2; no clear D gene. V was trimmed by 1 base and J by 4 bases, leaving 17 bases between them. This CDR3 has 17 residues. Germline CDR1 SGDLS, CDR2 YYNGEE.

In this sample, this clonotype turned up many times. The chain has TRBV9 and TRBJ2-2; the D is unclear. Per the germline V gene, CDR1 is SGDLS and CDR2 is YYNGEE. The CDR3 contains 16 residues. V was clipped by 4 bases and J by 3 bases, with 16 bases between them. CDR3 nucleotides: TGTGCCAGCAGCCAGCTAATCGGTCAGGACACCGGGGAGCTGTTTTTT. It codes for CASSQLIGQDTGELFF.

The chain is built from TRBV10-2 and TRBJ1-1; possibly TRBD1 for D (5 bases). Germline lookup yields CDR1 WSHSY and CDR2 SAAADI. Between the trimmed V and J ends, which lost 3 bases and 7 bases, there was a span of 12 bases. The CDR3 consists of 13 residues. The CDR3 region has the DNA TGCGCCAGCAGTGATATCGGGACCCGTGAAGCTTTCTTT. It specifies CASSDIGTREAFF.

Ten or more counts support this clonotype. The chain uses TRBV7-6 and TRBJ2-7; 7 nucleotides line up with TRBD1. CDR1 SGHVS and CDR2 FNYEAQ come from the germline V gene. This CDR3 is built from 14 residues. With V trimmed by 5 bases and J by 0 bases, 4 bases remained unmatched. CDR3 amino acids: CASSADRSSYEQYF. CDR3 nucleotides: TGTGCCAGCAGCGCGGACAGGAGCTCCTACGAGCAGTACTTC.

This clonotype was seen at least ten times. This sequence joins TRBV11-2 and TRBJ1-1; 10 positions agree with TRBD1. The CDR3 has 17 residues. Germline V lookup: CDR1 SGHAT, CDR2 FQNNGV. The V and J ends lost 5 bases and 1 base, in that order; junction bases with no gene match: 10. The CDR3 protein is CASSLAGTGVGNTEAFF. CDR3 DNA: TGTGCCAGCAGCCTTGCCGGGACAGGGGTAGGGAACACTGAAGCTTTCTTT.

This clonotype was observed a handful of times. The V gene is TRBV21-1, the J gene TRBJ1-1. TRBV21-1 is a recognized pseudogene. The CDR3 extends over 9 amino acids. The CDR3 protein is CASSNGAFF. The CDR3 DNA follows: TGTGCCAGCAGCAACGGAGCTTTCTTT.

This clonotype was detected many times. This sequence joins TRBV10-3 and TRBJ2-3; D perhaps matches TRBD1 (6 bases). V gave up 6 bases and J gave up 4 bases, with 17 bases separating them. The CDR3 length is 15 residues. CDR1 and CDR2 (germline): ENHRY, SYGVKD. The CDR3 loop is CAISQDRSQADTQYF. The CDR3 DNA reads as TGTGCCATCAGCCAAGACAGGAGTCAGGCAGATACGCAGTATTTT.

This clonotype was counted only a few times. The genes are TRBV6-2 or TRBV6-3 and TRBJ2-6; tentative D call: TRBD1 (6 bases). V lost 6 bases and J 4 bases, leaving 13 bases between the germline ends. This CDR3 is 15 amino acids long. Germline CDR1 reads MNHEY; CDR2 reads SVGEGT. The CDR3 is CASRPTGTGANVLTF. The CDR3 coding sequence is TGTGCCAGCAGGCCAACAGGGACCGGGGCCAACGTCCTGACTTTC.

The genes are TRBV20-1 and TRBJ2-3; D might be TRBD1 or TRBD2, each matching 7 bases. From germline, CDR1 is DFQATT and CDR2 SNEGSKA (reference sequence). V was cut by 0 bases and J by 10 bases, with 17 bases left in between. The CDR3 has 14 amino acids. CDR3 coding DNA: TGCAGTGCTAGAGATTCGGGGAGGGGGCAAGCGCAGTATTTT. Translating it yields CSARDSGRGQAQYF.

This chain links TRBV6-2 or TRBV6-3 with TRBJ2-7, with 11 bases aligning to TRBD2. The CDR3 totals 17 residues. CDR1 is MNHEY, CDR2 SVGEGT, per germline. The ends lost 6 bases at V and 4 bases at J; junction bases unmatched: 14. CDR3 in DNA: TGTGCCAGCAGAAGGGGCCCCGGGACTAGCGGAAATTACGAGCAGTACTTC. It codes for CASRRGPGTSGNYEQYF.

The chain carries TRBV11-2 and TRBJ2-1, with TRBD1 identical over 7 bases. The V segment lost 5 bases and the J segment 6 bases; nucleotides outside the gene matches: 10. This CDR3 is built from 15 residues. Per germline, CDR1 SGHAT and CDR2 FQNNGV. CDR3 loop: CASSGPGNRGNEQFF. The CDR3 DNA sequence: TGTGCCAGCAGCGGGCCGGGAAACAGGGGCAATGAGCAGTTCTTC.

This clonotype was picked up many times. The chain is built from TRBV5-1 and TRBJ2-7, with 7 bases lining up with TRBD1. The germline V gene has CDR1 SGHRS and CDR2 YFSETQ. CDR3 length equals 14 residues. J gave up 1 base and V 9 bases, and 10 bases lay outside the gene matches. CDR3 loop: CATDYRGLSYEQYV. In nucleotides, the CDR3 is TGCGCCACCGACTACAGGGGTTTATCCTACGAGCAGTACGTC.

The DNA for the CDR3 is TGTGCCAGCAGTTACTCGATTGTGAAGGGAGATGGCTACACCTTC. This translates into CASSYSIVKGDGYTF. The V gene is TRBV6-5, the J gene TRBJ1-2; D is unclear. CDR3 length equals 15 residues. Trimming took off 0 bases at V and 6 bases at J, with 14 bases between the two ends. The germline CDR1 and CDR2 sequences are MNHEY and SVGAGI.

There are many counts of this clonotype. The CDR3 here is CASSQQGQGDTQYF. In nucleotides, the CDR3 is TGTGCCAGCAGTCAACAGGGTCAGGGCGATACGCAGTATTTT. V is TRBV12-3 or TRBV12-4 and J is TRBJ2-3; tentatively, D is TRBD1 (6 bases). The CDR3 is 14 residues long. The V gene lost 5 bases and the J gene lost 6 bases, with 15 bases spanning the gap.

This clonotype showed up many times. The chain couples TRBV6-1 to TRBJ2-4, with D possibly being TRBD1 or TRBD2 (5 bases each). V lost 5 bases and J 9 bases, leaving 20 bases between the germline ends. The CDR3 consists of 15 residues. The germline gives CDR1 MNHNS, CDR2 SASEGT. CDR3 amino acids: CASSRGAQGVGIQYF. The CDR3 bases are TGTGCCAGCAGTCGTGGGGCCCAGGGAGTAGGCATTCAGTACTTC.

This clonotype appeared a few times. V usage is TRBV7-6 and J usage is TRBJ1-3, with D unclear. Per the germline V gene, CDR1 is SGHVS and CDR2 is FNYEAQ. The CDR3 loop spans 17 amino acids. Trimming removed 3 bases from V and 4 bases from J, with 19 bases in between. This chain's CDR3 is CASSLEINGVAGNTIYF. DNA for the CDR3: TGTGCCAGCAGCTTGGAGATAAATGGGGTTGCAGGAAACACCATATATTTT. Full variable domain (outside the CDR3, taken from reference TRBV7-6 and TRBJ1-3): GAGVSQSPRYKVTKRGQDVALRCDPISGHVSLYWYRQALGQGPEFLTYFNYEAQQDKSGLPNDRFSAERPEGSISTLTIQRTEQRDSAMYRCASSLEINGVAGNTIYFGEGSWLTVV.

The chain recombines TRBV20-1 with TRBJ1-5; a possible D gene is TRBD1 (5 bases). The germline V gene encodes CDR1 DFQATT and CDR2 SNEGSKA (reference sequence). The CDR3 has 16 amino acids. V was clipped by 1 base and J by 6 bases, with 19 bases between them. The DNA for the CDR3 is TGCAGTGCTAGAGCCGAGTACGGACACCGGGGTCAGCCCCAGCATTTT. It codes for CSARAEYGHRGQPQHF.

The sample holds many counts of this clonotype. The chain links TRBV9 to TRBJ2-3; D tentatively reads TRBD1 or TRBD2 (5 bases each). The CDR3 extends over 14 amino acids. V lost 3 bases and J 6 bases, leaving 14 bases between the germline ends. CDR1 and CDR2 (germline): SGDLS, YYNGEE. The CDR3 nucleotides are TGTGCCAGCAGCGCGGACTGGAAGGGGGATACGCAGTATTTT. It yields the protein CASSADWKGDTQYF.

This clonotype has a count of ten or more. The chain combines TRBV29-1 with TRBJ1-1, with a possible D match to TRBD1 (5 bases). The V end lost 0 bases, the J end lost 11 bases, and 10 bases lay between the germline ends. The CDR3 has 11 residues. Germline V gene sequence: CDR1 SQVTM, CDR2 ANQGSEA. The CDR3 sequence: CSVEDRGNAFF. DNA of the CDR3: TGCAGCGTTGAAGATCGGGGGAATGCTTTCTTT. Variable domain in full (rest from reference TRBV29-1 and TRBJ1-1): SAVISQKPSRDICQRGTSLTIQCQVDSQVTMMFWYRQQPGQSLTLIATANQGSEATYESGFVIDKFPISRPNLTFSTLTVSNMSPEDSSIYLCSVEDRGNAFFGQGTRLTVV.

The table lists this clonotype with a few counts. The rearrangement links TRBV6-2 or TRBV6-3 to TRBJ2-1; TRBD1 or TRBD2 may be the D gene (6 bases each). Between the trimmed V and J ends, which lost 2 bases and 6 bases, there was a span of 23 bases. Germline assignment: CDR1 MNHEY and CDR2 SVGEGT. This CDR3 comprises 18 residues. The CDR3 region is CASSYPGDWTVSFNEQFF. CDR3 nucleotide sequence: TGTGCCAGCAGTTACCCAGGGGACTGGACCGTCTCTTTCAATGAGCAGTTCTTC.

This clonotype occurred a few times. The V call is TRBV20-1, the J call TRBJ1-5; the D is unclear. The V gene's germline CDR1 is DFQATT and CDR2 SNEGSKA (reference sequence). The germline V and J ends were trimmed by 2 bases and 4 bases, with 6 bases remaining between them. The CDR3 sequence is 12 residues long. The CDR3 DNA reads TGCAGTGCTAGACCTTATAATCAGCCCCAGCATTTT. Residues: CSARPYNQPQHF.

This chain connects TRBV7-1 to TRBJ2-2; 16 bases line up with TRBD2. TRBV7-1 is an ORF; its function is uncertain. The length of the CDR3 is 20 residues. Losses at the gene ends were 3 bases for V and 3 bases for J; bases not matched to a gene: 10. CDR3 protein: CASSSTGLAGGRRDTGELFF. The DNA of the CDR3 is TGTGCCAGCAGCTCTACGGGACTAGCGGGAGGGCGGAGGGACACCGGGGAGCTGTTTTTT.

This clonotype has at least ten counts. CDR3 loop: CAINGQGDQPQHF. The CDR3 region has the DNA TGTGCCATCAACGGACAGGGCGATCAGCCCCAGCATTTT. This chain links TRBV6-1 with TRBJ1-5; 8 nucleotides line up with TRBD1. V lost 10 bases to trimming and J lost 5 bases; unmatched junction nucleotides: 7. This CDR3 is 13 amino acids long. Germline assignment: CDR1 MNHNS and CDR2 SASEGT.

In its sample, this clonotype was seen a few times. This chain connects TRBV3-1 to TRBJ2-1; TRBD2 matches 9 bases. CDR3 size: 17 residues. The V and J ends lost 2 bases and 6 bases, in that order; junction bases with no gene match: 11. Germline loops: CDR1 LGHDT, CDR2 YNNKEL (reference sequence). CDR3 in amino acids: CASSQRGMTSGINEQFF. In DNA, the CDR3 is TGTGCCAGCAGCCAACGGGGGATGACTAGCGGCATCAATGAGCAGTTCTTC.